A selection of T cell receptor beta chains follows, all from one sample in a study of shared clonotypes between healthy human individuals. Libraries were prepared by immunoSEQ multiplex PCR; TCRdb keeps only in-frame clonotypes and omits some of them. The data contain some 2.1 million clones, less than 95% of them seen just once; the ten biggest clones take up roughly 1.1%. Sequencing input: naive CD8+ T cells sorted from blood. These receptors were collected from a man between 18 and 35 years old in good health. CDR3s include the opening cysteine and the closing phenylalanine or tryptophan. The D gene is left open where the match is weak. Only part of the rows carry a size: once, few, many, or a class if the clone is expanded.

NA	TRBV2	TRBJ1-4	NA	CARAGSKNERLFF	TGTGCCAGGGCGGGCTCAAAAAATGAAAGACTGTTTTTT
NA	TRBV7-9	TRBJ2-5	NA	CASSHDYQETQYF	TGTGCCAGCAGCCATGACTACCAAGAGACCCAGTACTTC
NA	TRBV18	TRBJ2-7	TRBD2	CASSPRKREGQYEQYF	TGTGCCAGCTCACCACGCAAGCGGGAGGGACAGTACGAGCAGTACTTC
NA	TRBV9	TRBJ1-1	NA	CASSVVDITRGNTEAFF	TGTGCCAGCAGCGTAGTTGACATTACAAGGGGAAACACTGAAGCTTTCTTT
NA	TRBV19	TRBJ1-1	NA	CASKMSKRTEAFF	TGTGCCAGTAAGATGAGTAAACGCACTGAAGCTTTCTTT
NA	TRBV7-9	TRBJ2-2	NA	CASSFFGGSNTGELFF	TGTGCCAGCAGCTTCTTCGGGGGTTCGAACACCGGGGAGCTGTTTTTT
NA	TRBV4-3	TRBJ1-4	NA	CASSRYRATNEKLFF	TGCGCCAGCAGCCGTTACAGGGCCACTAATGAAAAACTGTTTTTT
NA	TRBV2	TRBJ1-4	TRBD1	CASSPGHGQEPNEKLFF	TGTGCCAGCAGTCCCGGCCATGGACAGGAGCCTAATGAAAAACTGTTTTTT
NA	TRBV13	TRBJ2-3	TRBD1	CASSSGSNRGDTQYF	TGTGCCAGCAGCTCCGGATCCAACAGGGGCGATACGCAGTATTTT
NA	TRBV6-5	TRBJ2-3	NA	CASSYGDGVDTQYF	TGTGCCAGCAGTTACGGTGACGGGGTCGATACGCAGTATTTT
once	TRBV28	TRBJ2-7	TRBD1	CASSLYQGAGYEQYF	TGTGCCAGCAGTTTATACCAGGGGGCGGGATACGAGCAGTACTTC
NA	TRBV7-2	TRBJ1-4	NA	CASSDLAGNSREKLFF	TGTGCCAGCAGCGACCTCGCAGGGAATTCGAGGGAAAAACTGTTTTTT
NA	TRBV11-2	TRBJ2-7	TRBD1	CASSLPPGTASYEQYF	TGTGCCAGCAGCTTGCCGCCCGGGACAGCCTCCTACGAGCAGTACTTC
NA	TRBV7-8	TRBJ1-5	NA	CASSSPGGYSNQPQHF	TGTGCCAGCAGCTCTCCTGGGGGCTATAGCAATCAGCCCCAGCATTTT
NA	TRBV29-1	TRBJ2-7	TRBD1	CSFGQGGYEQYF	TGCAGCTTCGGACAGGGAGGCTACGAGCAGTACTTC
NA	TRBV9	TRBJ1-1	NA	CASSSEGGTEAFF	TGTGCCAGCAGCTCCGAGGGGGGGACTGAAGCTTTCTTT
NA	TRBV27	TRBJ2-3	NA	CASSTTPGDTQYF	TGTGCCAGCAGTACCACTCCGGGAGATACGCAGTATTTT
NA	TRBV7-3	TRBJ2-7	NA	CASSCNREGAYEQYF	TGTGCCAGCAGCTGCAACAGGGAAGGGGCCTACGAGCAGTACTTC
NA	TRBV19	TRBJ2-1	NA	CASSNGVYNEQFF	TGTGCCAGTAGTAATGGGGTGTACAATGAGCAGTTCTTC
NA	TRBV5-1	TRBJ2-1	NA	CASSWYPPNEQFF	TGCGCCAGCAGCTGGTACCCCCCAAATGAGCAGTTCTTC
NA	TRBV7-9	TRBJ1-2	NA	CASLRTEANYGYTF	TGTGCCAGCCTTCGGACAGAAGCTAACTATGGCTACACCTTC
NA	TRBV7-9	TRBJ2-3	TRBD1	CASSLVGGADTQYF	TGTGCCAGCAGCTTAGTAGGGGGCGCAGATACGCAGTATTTT
NA	TRBV27	TRBJ2-7	TRBD2	CASSPLAGGLGEQYF	TGTGCCAGCAGTCCCCTGGCGGGAGGTTTGGGGGAGCAGTACTTC
NA	TRBV6-1	TRBJ2-5	NA	CASSELNQETQYF	TGTGCCAGCAGTGAACTGAACCAAGAGACCCAGTACTTC
once	TRBV4-1	TRBJ2-3	TRBD1	CASSQIKQGAEVTTSTDTQYF	TGCGCCAGCAGCCAGATTAAACAGGGGGCTGAAGTAACAACTAGCACAGATACGCAGTATTTT
NA	TRBV7-9	TRBJ2-3	NA	CASSPSRGGRSTDTQYF	TGTGCCAGCAGCCCTAGTAGGGGTGGTCGGAGCACAGATACGCAGTATTTT
NA	TRBV6-5	TRBJ2-7	TRBD2	CASSYSIGRDHEQYF	TGTGCCAGCAGTTACTCGATTGGGAGGGACCACGAGCAGTACTTC
NA	TRBV4-1	TRBJ2-1	NA	CASSQGPGYNEQFF	TGCGCCAGCAGCCAAGGTCCAGGATACAATGAGCAGTTCTTC
NA	TRBV19	TRBJ1-5	TRBD1	CASSTPGTGGRGNQPQHF	TGTGCCAGTAGTACCCCCGGGACAGGGGGCAGGGGCAATCAGCCCCAGCATTTT
few	TRBV28	TRBJ1-1	NA	CASSLGTNTEAFF	TGTGCCAGCAGTTTAGGCACGAACACTGAAGCTTTCTTT
NA	TRBV2	TRBJ2-5	NA	CASSPEDFQETQYF	TGTGCCAGCAGTCCCGAGGACTTCCAAGAGACCCAGTACTTC
once	TRBV11-2	TRBJ2-7	TRBD2	CASSLDSPWVSGGIYEQYF	TGTGCCAGCAGCTTAGACTCCCCATGGGTTAGCGGGGGTATCTACGAGCAGTACTTC
NA	TRBV7-6	TRBJ2-1	TRBD2	CASTPGLAGDPPPYNEQFF	TGTGCCAGCACCCCGGGACTAGCGGGAGACCCTCCGCCTTACAATGAGCAGTTCTTC
NA	TRBV6-6	TRBJ1-3	TRBD1	CASSFDRGGNTIYF	TGTGCCAGCAGTTTCGACAGGGGGGGAAACACCATATATTTT
NA	TRBV6-5	TRBJ1-2	NA	CASSPADTDYGYTF	TGTGCCAGCAGTCCGGCGGACACCGACTATGGCTACACCTTC
NA	TRBV6-6	TRBJ1-2	NA	CASSASRSPPKGYTF	TGTGCCAGCAGCGCTTCCCGCTCCCCTCCTAAAGGCTACACCTTC
NA	TRBV5-6	TRBJ2-5	TRBD1	CASSLDRDRGPETQYF	TGTGCCAGCAGCTTGGACCGAGACAGGGGGCCGGAGACCCAGTACTTC
NA	TRBV7-9	TRBJ2-7	TRBD1	CASSSRGTDLSYEQYF	TGTGCCAGCAGCTCGAGAGGGACAGATCTCTCCTACGAGCAGTACTTC